This T cell receptor (beta chain) was obtained from a study of blood T cell repertoires in COVID-19. Background on the study: Researchers got acute and convalescent COVID-19 samples from the United States, Italy and Spain.

Deletions cut 4 bases from V and 0 bases from J, with 9 bases between. The CDR3 has 15 residues. CDR1 is SEHNR and CDR2 is FQNEAQ in the germline V gene (reference sequence). Sequencing was performed with immunoSEQ multiplex PCR; in TCRdb, only in-frame clones are kept and a portion is missing. The data show some 130,000 clones, with around 89% seen just once and roughly 4% held by the top ten. It was during active infection that Seattle patients were enrolled and then longitudinally followed. The sequence derives from a man aged 60 to 75 with COVID-19, enrolled during active disease. The chain employs TRBV7-9 and TRBJ1-4; TRBD1 might be the D (5 bases). The specimen was peripheral blood. The CDR3 DNA reads TGTGCCAGCAGCTCCGACAGATCAACTAATGAAAAACTGTTTTTT. Its protein is CASSSDRSTNEKLFF.